A single sample is the source of the 11 T cell receptor beta chains below, sequenced in a study of cytomegalovirus exposure and HLA in healthy donors. The PCR contained 60 Vbeta and 13 Jbeta primers. TCRdb's copy holds only in-frame clones and misses some; the assay was immunoSEQ multiplex PCR. The sample has 85,000 to 100,000 clones; approximately 64% are singletons. Sequencing was performed on PBMCs. These receptors all come from a man in his 60s in good health and CMV-seronegative.

The gene calls are TRBV15 and TRBJ1-3; D possibly corresponds to TRBD1 (6 bases). The ends were cut back, 5 bases at V and 0 bases at J, with 11 bases in the middle. Germline lookup yields CDR1 LNHNV and CDR2 YYDKDF (reference sequence). CDR3 length equals 15 residues. The DNA of the CDR3 is TGTGCCACCAGCCAAGGACAGCACTCTGGAAACACCATATATTTT. Amino acids: CATSQGQHSGNTIYF.

The chain combines TRBV19 with TRBJ1-3; D gene ambiguous. The CDR3 sequence is 17 residues long. V lost 3 bases, J lost 0 bases, and 15 bases lay in between. Per germline, CDR1 LNHDA and CDR2 SQIVND (reference sequence). The CDR3 region has the DNA TGTGCCAGTAGTATGGCTGGAGGACGGACCTCTGGAAACACCATATATTTT. This sequence encodes CASSMAGGRTSGNTIYF.

V gene TRBV7-2 combines with J gene TRBJ2-5, with D perhaps matching TRBD2 (7 bases). CDR3 length: 15 amino acids. V was shortened by 2 bases and J by 5 bases, with 15 bases between the two germline ends. CDR1 and CDR2 (germline): SGHTA, FQGNSA. In nucleotides, the CDR3 is TGTGCCAGCAGCTTATGGGGGGGGGCTCGGGAGACCCAGTACTTC. This encodes CASSLWGGARETQYF.

The V call is TRBV10-1, the J call TRBJ1-4; 9 bases match TRBD1. The germline gives CDR1 WNHNN, CDR2 SYGVQD (reference sequence). Trimming removed 0 bases from V and 5 bases from J; junction bases left unmatched: 1. The length of the CDR3 is 15 residues. CDR3 in DNA: TGCGCCAGCAGTGAGTCCGGGACAGGGAATGAAAAACTGTTTTTT. It specifies CASSESGTGNEKLFF.

The V call is TRBV19, the J call TRBJ2-7; D call uncertain. Germline V lookup: CDR1 LNHDA, CDR2 SQIVND (reference sequence). The length of the CDR3 is 12 residues. Trimming shortened V by 5 bases and J by 0 bases, and 5 bases separated the two germline ends. The CDR3 DNA is TGTGCCAGTAGTCCCCACTCCTACGAGCAGTACTTC. This sequence encodes CASSPHSYEQYF.

The V call is TRBV5-1, the J call TRBJ2-1; TRBD1 matches at 7 bases. V trimming: 5 bases; J trimming: 3 bases; junction bases outside the gene matches: 8. Germline lookup yields CDR1 SGHRS and CDR2 YFSETQ. The CDR3 covers 15 residues. CDR3 in DNA: TGCGCCAGCAGAGCCACAGGGGACGTCTACAATGAGCAGTTCTTC. Translating gives CASRATGDVYNEQFF.

The chain carries TRBV7-6 and TRBJ2-1; tentatively, D is TRBD2 (7 bases). From germline, CDR1 is SGHVS and CDR2 FNYEAQ. Trimming took off 5 bases at V and 10 bases at J, with 18 bases between the two ends. The CDR3 spans 14 residues. The CDR3 region is CASSDQAGASEQFF. DNA of the CDR3: TGTGCCAGCAGCGACCAGGCGGGGGCAAGCGAGCAGTTCTTC.

V is TRBV7-8 and J is TRBJ2-5; 7 bases are a match to TRBD2. V lost 5 bases and J lost 3; bases outside the gene matches: 0. Germline V lookup: CDR1 SGHVS, CDR2 FQNEAQ. The CDR3 sequence is 12 residues long. Here the CDR3 DNA reads TGTGCCAGCAGCCGGGGGGAAGAGACCCAGTACTTC. Translated, it gives CASSRGEETQYF.

This clone has only one observation. V usage is TRBV7-9 and J usage is TRBJ2-1, with D hard to call. The CDR3 runs to 14 residues. The V end was cut by 5 bases, the J end by 8 bases, with 16 bases between. Germline V CDR1 and CDR2: SEHNR, FQNEAQ (reference sequence). The CDR3 DNA reads TGTGCCAGCAGCCGCCATTTCGGCCGGGATGAGCAGTTCTTC. Translated: CASSRHFGRDEQFF.

This clone was seen more than once but under ten times. The chain joins TRBV28 to TRBJ1-2; D uncertain. Germline V lookup: CDR1 MDHEN, CDR2 SYDVKM. This CDR3 comprises 12 residues. Deletions cut 8 bases from V and 4 bases from J, with 11 bases between. This chain's CDR3 is CASLRSPYGYTF. The CDR3 DNA follows: TGTGCCAGCTTGAGGAGCCCCTATGGCTACACCTTC.

The V and J genes are TRBV28 and TRBJ1-6, with a weak D call TRBD1 (6 bases). V was shortened by 6 bases and J by 14 bases, with 17 bases between the two germline ends. Per germline, CDR1 MDHEN and CDR2 SYDVKM. The CDR3 is 13 residues long. DNA of the CDR3: TGTGCCAGCAGAGAATGGACAGCAATAGCCCTCCACTTT. It specifies CASREWTAIALHF.